This entry lists 6 T cell receptor beta chains sequenced from one sample in a study of T-cell memory formation after mild COVID-19. One entry per CDR3 protein results from TCRdb running MiXCR on the 5' RACE reads. The sample includes about 40,000 distinct CDR3 sequences, more than 9.5% seen only once; the top ten take just under 30%. What was sequenced was PBMCs or a T cell subset sorted from them (not recorded which). Receptor source: a man between 18 and 29 years old who had mild COVID-19 (a few samples of this study predate the infection). Cell type and time point are not known.

This clonotype was found many times. In DNA, the CDR3 is TGCGCCAGCAGCTTGGCCGGACTAGTAAAAGAGACCCAGTACTTC. Translation gives CASSLAGLVKETQYF. The chain recombines TRBV5-1 with TRBJ2-5, with TRBD2 matching over 7 bases. In germline, CDR1 is SGHRS, CDR2 YFSETQ. V trimming: 0 bases; J trimming: 3 bases; junction bases outside the gene matches: 5. This CDR3 has 15 residues.

This clonotype appeared a few times. The rearrangement uses TRBV12-3 or TRBV12-4 and TRBJ2-5; no firm D call. The CDR3 consists of 12 residues. Trimming removed 5 bases from V and 3 bases from J, with 7 bases in between. The CDR3 nucleotides read TGTGCCAGCAGTCTCAACAAAGAGACCCAGTACTTC. It yields the protein CASSLNKETQYF.

The V and J genes are TRBV9 and TRBJ2-3; D uncertain. Germline CDR1 reads SGDLS; CDR2 reads YYNGEE. This CDR3 comprises 14 residues. Deletions cut 0 bases from V and 0 bases from J, with 5 bases between. DNA for the CDR3: TGTGCCAGCAGCGTAGACTCTAGCACAGATACGCAGTATTTT. Translating gives CASSVDSSTDTQYF.

This clonotype appeared many times. CDR3 residues: CASSPGGTTYNEQFF. The DNA for the CDR3 is TGTGCCAGCAGTCCAGGGGGGACTACCTACAATGAGCAGTTCTTC. The rearrangement uses TRBV12-3 or TRBV12-4 and TRBJ2-1, with D perhaps matching TRBD1 or TRBD2 (7 bases each). This CDR3 has 15 amino acids. The V and J ends lost 5 bases and 2 bases respectively, with 13 bases between them.

This clonotype came up many times. The chain employs TRBV7-6 and TRBJ2-3; D unclear. The CDR3 is 13 residues long. Germline V lookup: CDR1 SGHVS, CDR2 FNYEAQ. Trimming pared 5 bases from V and 2 bases from J, leaving 8 bases between. CDR3 sequence: CASSPQFTDTQYF. The DNA for the CDR3 is TGTGCCAGCAGCCCCCAATTCACAGATACGCAGTATTTT. Using reference TRBV7-6 and TRBJ2-3 for the parts outside the CDR3, the full variable domain is GAGVSQSPRYKVTKRGQDVALRCDPISGHVSLYWYRQALGQGPEFLTYFNYEAQQDKSGLPNDRFSAERPEGSISTLTIQRTEQRDSAMYRCASSPQFTDTQYFGPGTRLTVL.

The V and J genes are TRBV25-1 and TRBJ2-5; D gene uncertain. CDR1 MGHDK and CDR2 SYGVNS come from the germline V gene. The germline V and J ends were trimmed by 5 bases and 0 bases, with 13 bases remaining between them. The length of the CDR3 is 15 residues. CDR3 coding DNA: TGTGCCAGCAGTTACCCCCGAGCGTACCAAGAGACCCAGTACTTC. This codes for CASSYPRAYQETQYF.